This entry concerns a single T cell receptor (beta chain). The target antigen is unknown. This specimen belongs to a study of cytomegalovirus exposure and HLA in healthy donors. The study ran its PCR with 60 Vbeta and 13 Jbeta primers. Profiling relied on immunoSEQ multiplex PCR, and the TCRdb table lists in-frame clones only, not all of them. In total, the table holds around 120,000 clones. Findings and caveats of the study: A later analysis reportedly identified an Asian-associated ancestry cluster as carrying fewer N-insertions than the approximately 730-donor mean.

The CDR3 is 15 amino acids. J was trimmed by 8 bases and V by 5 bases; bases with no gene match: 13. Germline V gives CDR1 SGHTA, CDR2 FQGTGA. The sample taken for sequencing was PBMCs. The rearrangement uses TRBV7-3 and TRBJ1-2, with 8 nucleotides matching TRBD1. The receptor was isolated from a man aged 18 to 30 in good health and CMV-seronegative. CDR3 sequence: CASSPDSGGGRGYTF. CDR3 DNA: TGTGCCAGCAGCCCCGATTCAGGGGGCGGACGCGGCTACACCTTC.